This T cell receptor beta chain was captured by sequencing in a study of blood T cells in healthy people across ages. The germline gives CDR1 KGHSH, CDR2 LQKENI. V lost 3 bases and J lost 0; bases outside the gene matches: 7. The CDR3 is made up of 16 amino acids. Sample-barcoded 5' priming and a J-beta primer mix drove a second PCR of about 6 to 12 cycles. Each cDNA was tagged by a template-switch adaptor containing 12 random nucleotides. Each CDR3 protein gets one entry after TCRdb re-called the 5' RACE reads with MiXCR. The table shows 1.4 million to 1.5 million distinct CDR3 sequences, with 35% to 45% occurring only once.

J is TRBJ1-2 and V is TRBV18, with TRBD1 identical over 7 bases. Sample: blood. The sequence derives from a woman aged 18-35 years in good health. The CDR3 sequence: CASSPGTDTSNYGYTF. The DNA of the CDR3 is TGTGCCAGCTCACCTGGGACAGACACTTCTAACTATGGCTACACCTTC.